This TCR beta chain was obtained from a study of blood T cell repertoires in COVID-19. Across the study: The United States, Italy and Spain provided the acute and convalescent COVID-19 samples.

The CDR3 is made up of 14 amino acids. Germline values: CDR1 SGHDN, CDR2 FVKESK. V lost 6 bases and J lost 0, with 6 bases in between. Sequencing used immunoSEQ multiplex PCR; TCRdb keeps in-frame clones, though not all of them. This table holds about 50,000 clones, around 85% found once. Seattle researchers signed up patients amid active infection and tracked them longitudinally. The sequence came from a woman at least 80 years old with COVID-19, enrolled during active disease. The V call is TRBV14, the J call TRBJ2-6; unclear D gene. Sequencing used peripheral blood. DNA of the CDR3: TGTGCCAGCAGGCCTAGCTCTGGGGCCAACGTCCTGACTTTC. This gives the protein CASRPSSGANVLTF.